This paragraph covers one T cell receptor beta chain sequence. This entry is derived from a study of post-analysis software for immune sequencing data. The overall study: Clinical courses comprised relapsing-remitting, secondary progressive and progressive-relapsing multiple sclerosis.

V was cut by 5 bases and J by 1 base, with 8 bases left in between. The CDR3 is 13 residues long. From germline, CDR1 is KGHSH and CDR2 LQKENI. Unique molecular identifiers featured in each of the TCR beta cDNA libraries. TCRdb itself ran the PCR reads through MiXCR, one entry per CDR3 protein. This sample has 150,000 or so distinct CDR3 sequences, with under 40% found just once. The V gene is TRBV18, the J gene TRBJ1-1; D is uncertain. This clonotype originated in a girl between 5 and 17 years old with multiple sclerosis. Here the sequenced sample was blood, taken after autologous hematopoietic stem cell transplantation. The CDR3 bases are TGTGCCAGCTCAGTTACTCAGAACACTGAAGCTTTCTTT. It yields the protein CASSVTQNTEAFF.